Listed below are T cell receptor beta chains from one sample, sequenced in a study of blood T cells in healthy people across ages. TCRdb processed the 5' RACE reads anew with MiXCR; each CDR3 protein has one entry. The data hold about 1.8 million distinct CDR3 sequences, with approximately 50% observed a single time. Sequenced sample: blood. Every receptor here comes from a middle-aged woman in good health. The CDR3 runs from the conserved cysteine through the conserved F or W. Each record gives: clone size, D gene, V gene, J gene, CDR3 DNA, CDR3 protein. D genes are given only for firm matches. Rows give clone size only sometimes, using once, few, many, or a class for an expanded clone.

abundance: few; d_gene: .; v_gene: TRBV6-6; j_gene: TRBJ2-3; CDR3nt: TGTGCCAGCAGTTACAGGGAAAAGGGTTCAGATACGCAGTATTTT; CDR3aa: CASSYREKGSDTQYF
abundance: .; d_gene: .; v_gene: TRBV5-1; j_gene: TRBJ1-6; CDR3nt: TGCGCCAGCAGCTTGGGATCCGGGACCCCTTATAATTCACCCCTCCACTTT; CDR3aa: CASSLGSGTPYNSPLHF
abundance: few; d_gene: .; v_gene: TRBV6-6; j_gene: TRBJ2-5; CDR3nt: TGTGCCAGCCGATCTCGAAGGACAGCAGAAGAGACCCAGTACTTC; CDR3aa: CASRSRRTAEETQYF
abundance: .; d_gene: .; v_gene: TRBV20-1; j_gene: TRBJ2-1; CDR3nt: TGCAGTGCCACAGCATTACGACAGATCACATACAATGAGCAGTTCTTC; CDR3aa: CSATALRQITYNEQFF
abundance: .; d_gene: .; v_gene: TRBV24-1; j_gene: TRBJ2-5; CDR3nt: TGTGCCACCAGTGATCGGACAGAAGAGACCCAGTACTTC; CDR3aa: CATSDRTEETQYF
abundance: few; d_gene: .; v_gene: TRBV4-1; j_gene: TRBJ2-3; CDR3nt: TGCGCCAGCAGCCAAAAACAGGGAGGTCGCACAGATACGCAGTATTTT; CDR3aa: CASSQKQGGRTDTQYF
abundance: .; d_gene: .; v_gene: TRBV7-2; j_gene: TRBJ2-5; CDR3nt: TGTGCCAGCAGCTATCAATGGGGGCCAACGGAGACCCAGTACTTC; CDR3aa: CASSYQWGPTETQYF
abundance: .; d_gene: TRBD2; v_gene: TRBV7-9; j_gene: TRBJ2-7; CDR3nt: TGTGCCAGCAGTCGACGGACTAGCGGGACCTACGAGCAGTACTTC; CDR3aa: CASSRRTSGTYEQYF
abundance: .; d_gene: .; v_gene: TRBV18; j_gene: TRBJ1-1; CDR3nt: TGTGCCAGCTCACCACTTAGCTTGGGGCGGAACACTGAAGCTTTCTTT; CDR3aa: CASSPLSLGRNTEAFF
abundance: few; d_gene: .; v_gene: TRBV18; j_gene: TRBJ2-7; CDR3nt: TGTGCCAGCTCCCCCCAGGGGCCCCCAGCCGAGCAGTACTTC; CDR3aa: CASSPQGPPAEQYF
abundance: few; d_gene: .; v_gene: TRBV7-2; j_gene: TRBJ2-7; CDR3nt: TGTGCCAGCAGGGACGGTTGGGGCTCCTACGAGCAGTACTTC; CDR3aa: CASRDGWGSYEQYF
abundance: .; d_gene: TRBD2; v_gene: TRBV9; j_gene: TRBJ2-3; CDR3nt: TGTGCCAGCAGCTTTAACCGGCGGGGGAGCACAGATACGCAGTATTTT; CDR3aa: CASSFNRRGSTDTQYF
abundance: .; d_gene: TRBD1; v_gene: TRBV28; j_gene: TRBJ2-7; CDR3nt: TGTGCCAGCAGAGAACAGGGGTCCCCCACCTACTACGAGCAGTACTTC; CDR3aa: CASREQGSPTYYEQYF
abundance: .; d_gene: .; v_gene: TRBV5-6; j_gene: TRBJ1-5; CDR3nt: TGTGCCAGCAGCTCCGCCTGGGAGGGCAGACAGCATTTT; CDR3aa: CASSSAWEGRQHF
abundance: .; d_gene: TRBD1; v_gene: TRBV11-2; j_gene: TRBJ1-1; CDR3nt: TGTGCCAGCAGCCCCTTCCCGGGACAGGGGGACACTGAAGCTTTCTTT; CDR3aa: CASSPFPGQGDTEAFF
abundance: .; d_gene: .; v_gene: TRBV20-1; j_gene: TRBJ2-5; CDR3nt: TGCAGTGCTAAAGTCGGGGGCCAGGGGGAGACCCAGTACTTC; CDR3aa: CSAKVGGQGETQYF
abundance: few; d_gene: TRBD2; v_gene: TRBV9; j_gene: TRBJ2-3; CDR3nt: TGTGCCAGCAGCGTACTAGCGGCTAGCACAGATACGCAGTATTTT; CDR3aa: CASSVLAASTDTQYF
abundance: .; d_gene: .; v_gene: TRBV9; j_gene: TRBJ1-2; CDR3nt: TGTGCCTGCAGCGTAGCAGGGAACTATGGCTACACCTTC; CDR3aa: CACSVAGNYGYTF
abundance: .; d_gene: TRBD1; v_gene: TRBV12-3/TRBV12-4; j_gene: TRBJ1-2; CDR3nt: TGTGCCAGCAGTCTCGGAGCGACAGGGGATATTTATGGCTACACCTTC; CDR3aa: CASSLGATGDIYGYTF
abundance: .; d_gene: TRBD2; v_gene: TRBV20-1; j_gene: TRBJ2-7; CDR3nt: TGCAGTGCTAGAGATCCGGCTAGCGGGACGTACGAGCAGTACTTC; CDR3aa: CSARDPASGTYEQYF
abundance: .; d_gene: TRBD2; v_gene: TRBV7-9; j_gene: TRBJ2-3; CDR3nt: TGTGCCAGCAGCTTTCGGACTAGCGGCTTTTCCACAGATACGCAGTATTTT; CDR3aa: CASSFRTSGFSTDTQYF
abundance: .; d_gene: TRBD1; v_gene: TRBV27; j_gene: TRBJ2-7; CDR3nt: TGTGCCAGCAGTCTGGACAGGAGAGCCCTTAAAGAGCAGTACTTC; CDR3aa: CASSLDRRALKEQYF
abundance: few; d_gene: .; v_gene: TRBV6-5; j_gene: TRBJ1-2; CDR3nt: TGTGCCAGCAAGAAATCAGGGGACGGCTACACCTTC; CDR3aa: CASKKSGDGYTF
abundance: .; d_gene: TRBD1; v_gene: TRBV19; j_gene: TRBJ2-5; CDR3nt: TGTGCCAGTACGGAGACCGGGACAGGGGTTCTTGGAGAGACCCAGTACTTC; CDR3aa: CASTETGTGVLGETQYF
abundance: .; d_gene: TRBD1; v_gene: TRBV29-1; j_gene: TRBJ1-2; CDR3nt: TGCAGCGTGAACCGACAGGGAATCTATGGCTACACCTTC; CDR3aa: CSVNRQGIYGYTF
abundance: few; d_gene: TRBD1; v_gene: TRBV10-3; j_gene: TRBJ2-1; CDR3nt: TGTGCCATCAGGGGACAGGCGGTGAATGAGCAGTTCTTC; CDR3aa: CAIRGQAVNEQFF
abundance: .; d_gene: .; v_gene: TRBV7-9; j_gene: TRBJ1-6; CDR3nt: TGTGCCAGCAGCTTAGACGGGATTTCACCCCTCCACTTT; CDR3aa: CASSLDGISPLHF
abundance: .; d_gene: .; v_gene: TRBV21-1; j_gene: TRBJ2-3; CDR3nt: TGTGCCAGCAGCAAAGTAGAAAGGGTATTAACTAGCGGGCCTTTCACAGATACGCAGTATTTT; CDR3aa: CASSKVERVLTSGPFTDTQYF
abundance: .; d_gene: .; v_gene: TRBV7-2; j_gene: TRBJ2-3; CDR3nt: TGTGCCAGCAGCTTAGCGGGCCAAAACACAGATACGCAGTATTTT; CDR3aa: CASSLAGQNTDTQYF